The T cell receptor beta chain under discussion was sequenced for a study of blood T cell repertoires in COVID-19. Study information: T cells, B-cell-depleted T cells, or PBMCs supplied cDNA or gDNA.

This clone was seen once. The length of the CDR3 is 16 residues. CDR1 is KGHSH and CDR2 is LQKENI in the germline V gene. With 2 bases clipped from V and 0 bases from J, the junction kept 7 bases outside the gene matches. The repertoire was sequenced with immunoSEQ multiplex PCR; TCRdb's copy has only in-frame clones and lacks some. The sample lists about 220,000 clones; approximately 82% were seen once. The sequenced material came from peripheral blood. This sequence was found in a woman aged 50 to 60 with acute or convalescent COVID-19. The chain couples TRBV18 to TRBJ2-7; TRBD1 aligns across 7 bases. This chain's CDR3 is CASSPVRDSFSYEQYF. The DNA of the CDR3 is TGTGCCAGCTCACCAGTCCGGGACAGCTTCTCCTACGAGCAGTACTTC.